Listed here is a single T cell receptor (beta chain). V dropped 8 bases and J dropped 4 bases, with 20 bases sitting between them. The germline gives CDR1 SNHLY, CDR2 FYNNEI. The CDR3 covers 15 residues. These data originate in a study of T cell changes during pregnancy in multiple sclerosis. TCRdb's copy holds only in-frame clones and misses some; the assay was immunoSEQ multiplex PCR. The table lists about 57,000 clones, 93% of them singletons. The TCR sequence derives from a female donor with multiple sclerosis, enrolled in a pregnancy study. Material: peripheral blood, obtained after pregnancy. The rearrangement joins TRBV2 to TRBJ1-1, with D perhaps TRBD1 (6 bases). CDR3 bases: TGTGCCAGCTATACAGGGTTTGGTACGCGCACTGAAGCTTTCTTT. As protein: CASYTGFGTRTEAFF.